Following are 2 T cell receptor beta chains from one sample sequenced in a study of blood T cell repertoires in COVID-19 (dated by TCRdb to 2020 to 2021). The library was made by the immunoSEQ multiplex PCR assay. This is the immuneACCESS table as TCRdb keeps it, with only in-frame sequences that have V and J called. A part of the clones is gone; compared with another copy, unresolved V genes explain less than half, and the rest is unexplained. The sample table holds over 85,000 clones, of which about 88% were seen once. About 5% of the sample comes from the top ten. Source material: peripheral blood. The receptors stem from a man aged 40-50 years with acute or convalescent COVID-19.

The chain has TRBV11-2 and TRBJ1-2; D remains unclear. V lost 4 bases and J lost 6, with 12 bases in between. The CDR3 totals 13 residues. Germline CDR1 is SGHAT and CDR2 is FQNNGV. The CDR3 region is CASSSLRADGYTF. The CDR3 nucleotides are TGTGCCAGCAGCTCCCTCCGCGCGGATGGCTACACCTTC.

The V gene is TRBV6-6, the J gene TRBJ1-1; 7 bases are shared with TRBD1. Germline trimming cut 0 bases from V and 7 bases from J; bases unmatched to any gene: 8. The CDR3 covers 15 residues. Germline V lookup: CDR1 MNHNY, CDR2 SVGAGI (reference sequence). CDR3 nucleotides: TGTGCCAGCAGTTACTCGAGTAAGGCAGGGGGTGAAGCTTTCTTT. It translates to CASSYSSKAGGEAFF.